There are a few counts of the clone carrying this T cell receptor (beta chain). Its antigen is undetermined. Combining a sample-barcoded 5' primer with a J-beta primer mix, a second PCR ran for about 7 to 11 cycles. TCRdb reprocessed the 5' RACE reads via MiXCR and lists one record per CDR3 protein. This table has around 700,000 distinct CDR3 sequences, just under 25% appearing once. This sample was included in a study of blood T cells in healthy people across ages. Whole-study results and caveats: Naive T cell percentage showed a strong correlation with TCR beta diversity.

V lost 4 bases and J lost 0, with 13 bases in between. Germline V gene lookup returns CDR1 MNHEY and CDR2 SVGEGT. CDR3 size: 17 residues. This sample also appeared in a second study, on T cells of mothers and their children.

The clonotype originates from a boy between 5 and 17 years old in good health. This chain uses TRBV6-2 or TRBV6-3 with TRBJ2-6, with D possibly called TRBD1 or TRBD2 (5 bases each). The sequenced material came from blood. CDR3 bases: TGTGCCAGCAGTTCTGCAGGGACCATCTCTGGGGCCAACGTCCTGACTTTC. Its translation is CASSSAGTISGANVLTF.